This passage covers 18 T cell receptor beta chains from one sample sequenced in a study of OX40 agonist ivuxolimab in advanced cancers. Repertoires were generated with immunoSEQ multiplex PCR, while TCRdb's copy carries only in-frame clones and drops some. Of tens of thousands of clones listed, approximately 90% are singletons. Specimen: CD4+ or CD8+ T cells sorted from blood, collected in a trial of the OX40 agonist ivuxolimab. The receptors come from an adult with an advanced solid tumor such as melanoma, head and neck, liver or kidney cancer.

The chain uses TRBV6-5 and TRBJ2-4; a possible D gene is TRBD2 (5 bases). From germline, CDR1 is MNHEY and CDR2 SVGAGI. The CDR3 sequence is 16 residues long. V lost 0 bases and J lost 12, with 21 bases in between. The CDR3 protein is CASSYSVPSPSADQYF. CDR3 bases: TGTGCCAGCAGTTACTCGGTTCCTAGCCCCAGTGCGGATCAGTACTTC.

This clone appeared once. The rearrangement uses TRBV13 and TRBJ2-7, with D perhaps matching TRBD2 (6 bases). The length of the CDR3 is 14 residues. The germline gives CDR1 PRHDT, CDR2 FYEKMQ (reference sequence). Deletions cut 2 bases from V and 3 bases from J, with 11 bases between. This chain's CDR3 is CASSLRTTSYEQYF. The DNA of the CDR3 is TGTGCCAGCAGCTTACGGACTACAAGCTACGAGCAGTACTTC.

V gene TRBV7-2 combines with J gene TRBJ2-2; 9 bases fit TRBD1. Germline-derived CDR1 and CDR2 are SGHTA and FQGNSA. This CDR3 region has 16 residues. The junction had 5 bases not matched to a gene; V was cut back by 5 bases and J by 1 base. CDR3 amino acids: CASSTWDRVNTGELFF. CDR3 DNA sequence: TGTGCCAGCAGCACCTGGGACAGGGTGAACACCGGGGAGCTGTTTTTT.

CDR3 coding DNA: TGTGCCAGCAGTAGGGTAGCGGGAGTGTTGCCCGGTTCGGCCCAGTACTTC. Its protein product is CASSRVAGVLPGSAQYF. The chain couples TRBV27 to TRBJ2-5; 9 bases fit TRBD2. This CDR3 comprises 17 residues. The V segment lost 5 bases and the J segment 9 bases; nucleotides outside the gene matches: 19. Per germline, CDR1 MNHEY and CDR2 SMNVEV (reference sequence).

The chain combines TRBV2 with TRBJ1-1; no definite D call. With 1 base removed from V and 4 bases from J, the gap between germline ends came to 13 bases. The germline CDR1 and CDR2 sequences are SNHLY and FYNNEI. The CDR3 sequence is 15 residues long. CDR3 residues: CASSEEETNFTEAFF. The DNA for the CDR3 is TGTGCCAGCAGTGAAGAAGAGACAAACTTCACTGAAGCTTTCTTT.

The chain employs TRBV19 and TRBJ2-5, with a possible D match to TRBD2 (6 bases). The CDR3 runs 14 residues. Trimming removed 5 bases at V and 1 base at J, with 11 bases between. Germline CDR1 is LNHDA and CDR2 is SQIVND (reference sequence). CDR3 DNA: TGTGCCAGTAGTCCGGGACTCCCCCAAGAGACCCAGTACTTC. Translated: CASSPGLPQETQYF.

V usage is TRBV28 and J usage is TRBJ1-4; D is ambiguous. Trimming stripped 2 bases from V and 7 bases from J, with 8 bases between. Germline assignment: CDR1 MDHEN and CDR2 SYDVKM. The CDR3 consists of 13 residues. This CDR3 is CASSLRQSEKLFF. The CDR3 bases are TGTGCCAGCAGTTTACGTCAGAGTGAAAAACTGTTTTTT.

The chain has TRBV5-4 and TRBJ2-5; tentative D call: TRBD1 (5 bases). Matching the DNA end better, TRBJ2-7 makes the J call doubtful. CDR3 length: 12 amino acids. Germline CDR1 is SGHNT and CDR2 is YYREEE (reference sequence). The CDR3 DNA reads TGTGCCAGCAGTTCGACAGCCTACGAGCAGTACTTC. Residues: CASSSTAYEQYF.

The V call is TRBV5-1, the J call TRBJ2-1, with D perhaps being TRBD1 or TRBD2 (5 bases each). CDR3 length equals 16 residues. The germline V gene has CDR1 SGHRS and CDR2 YFSETQ. V gave up 0 bases and J gave up 4 bases, with 14 bases separating them. The CDR3 DNA reads TGCGCCAGCAGCTTGGTGGGGGACCATCAATACAATGAGCAGTTCTTC. Translating it yields CASSLVGDHQYNEQFF.

The chain couples TRBV7-9 to TRBJ2-1, with TRBD2 identical over 7 bases. J gave up 0 bases and V 2 bases, and 13 bases lay outside the gene matches. The length of the CDR3 is 19 residues. Germline loops: CDR1 SEHNR, CDR2 FQNEAQ (reference sequence). The CDR3 protein is CASSLSSSGSKSSYNEQFF. For the CDR3, the DNA is TGTGCCAGCAGCTTAAGTTCTAGCGGTTCCAAGAGCTCCTACAATGAGCAGTTCTTC.

This chain uses TRBV28 with TRBJ1-1, with 7 nucleotides matching TRBD1. V gave up 5 bases and J gave up 3 bases; unmatched junction bases: 6. Germline V gene sequence: CDR1 MDHEN, CDR2 SYDVKM. There are 14 residues in the CDR3. This CDR3 is CASSLGTAYTEAFF. Written as DNA, the CDR3 is TGTGCCAGCAGTCTCGGGACAGCCTACACTGAAGCTTTCTTT.

The chain employs TRBV21-1 and TRBJ1-1. TRBV21-1 is a documented pseudogene. The CDR3 has 14 residues. This CDR3 is CASSFRGVHTEAFF. The CDR3 DNA follows: TGTGCCAGCAGCTTTAGGGGGGTGCACACTGAAGCTTTCTTT.

The chain recombines TRBV5-4 with TRBJ2-5, with 9 bases aligning to TRBD2. V was clipped by 4 bases and J by 4 bases; unmatched bases: 8. The CDR3 is made up of 15 amino acids. Per the germline V gene, CDR1 is SGHNT and CDR2 is YYREEE (reference sequence). The CDR3 coding sequence is TGTGCCAGCAGCCTGTCACTAGCGGGCGGAGAGACCCAGTACTTC. Translation: CASSLSLAGGETQYF.

The V and J genes are TRBV7-9 and TRBJ2-3, with 8 bases lining up with TRBD1. This CDR3 has 13 amino acids. Germline V CDR1 and CDR2: SEHNR, FQNEAQ (reference sequence). V lost 4 bases and J lost 4; bases outside the gene matches: 1. The CDR3 sequence is CASSSGQADTQYF. DNA of the CDR3: TGTGCCAGCAGCTCGGGACAGGCAGATACGCAGTATTTT.

The chain uses TRBV4-1 and TRBJ2-7, with D perhaps TRBD1 or TRBD2 (5 bases each). This CDR3 has 14 residues. The germline V gene has CDR1 MGHRA and CDR2 YSYEKL. The V end was cut by 0 bases, the J end by 4 bases, with 10 bases between. The CDR3 sequence: CASSQEVGAYEQYF. The CDR3 region has the DNA TGCGCCAGCAGCCAAGAAGTCGGGGCTTACGAGCAGTACTTC.

The chain combines TRBV27 with TRBJ1-1; 7 bases are shared with TRBD1. J was trimmed by 6 bases and V by 8 bases; bases with no gene match: 9. The CDR3 spans 13 residues. Germline CDR1 reads MNHEY; CDR2 reads SMNVEV (reference sequence). The CDR3 DNA follows: TGTGCCAGCGGCTTCGAGGGGGCGGCTGAAGCTTTCTTT. Its protein product is CASGFEGAAEAFF.

The V call is TRBV7-8, the J call TRBJ1-2, with TRBD1 matching 11 bases. The CDR3 sequence is 15 residues long. Germline loops: CDR1 SGHVS, CDR2 FQNEAQ. V shed 4 bases, J shed 5 bases, and the junction held 6 bases outside the gene matches. CDR3 in DNA: TGTGCCAGCAGCTACACGGGACAGGGGGATTATGGCTACACCTTC. Translating it yields CASSYTGQGDYGYTF.

V gene TRBV13 combines with J gene TRBJ2-1; TRBD2 aligns across 13 bases. The CDR3 covers 16 residues. Germline lookup yields CDR1 PRHDT and CDR2 FYEKMQ (reference sequence). V dropped 4 bases and J dropped 5; count of bases not matched to a gene: 5. CDR3 sequence reads: CASSWLGLAGHNEQFF. CDR3 sequence (DNA): TGTGCCAGCAGCTGGCTGGGACTAGCGGGGCACAATGAGCAGTTCTTC. Full variable domain (rest looked up from reference TRBV13 and TRBJ2-1): AAGVIQSPRHLIKEKRETATLKCYPIPRHDTVYWYQQGPGQDPQFLISFYEKMQSDKGSIPDRFSAQQFSDYHSELNMSSLELGDSALYFCASSWLGLAGHNEQFFGPGTRLTVL.